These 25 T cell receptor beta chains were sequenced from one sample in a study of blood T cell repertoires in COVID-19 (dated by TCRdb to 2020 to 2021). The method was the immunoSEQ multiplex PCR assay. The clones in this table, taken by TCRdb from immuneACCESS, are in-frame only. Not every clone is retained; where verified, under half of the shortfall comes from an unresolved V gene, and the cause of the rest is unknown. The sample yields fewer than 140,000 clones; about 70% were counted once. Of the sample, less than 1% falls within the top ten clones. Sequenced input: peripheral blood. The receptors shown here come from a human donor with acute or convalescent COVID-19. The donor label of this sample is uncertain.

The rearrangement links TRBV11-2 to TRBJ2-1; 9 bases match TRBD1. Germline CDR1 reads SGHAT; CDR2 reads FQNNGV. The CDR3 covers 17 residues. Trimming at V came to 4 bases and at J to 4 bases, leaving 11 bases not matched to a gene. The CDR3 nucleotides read TGTGCCAGCAGCTCCAGGACAGGGGATCCTATATACAATGAGCAGTTCTTC. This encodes CASSSRTGDPIYNEQFF.

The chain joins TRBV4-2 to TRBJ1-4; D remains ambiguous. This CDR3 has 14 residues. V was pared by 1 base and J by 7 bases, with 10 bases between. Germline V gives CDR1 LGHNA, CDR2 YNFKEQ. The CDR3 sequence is CASSQVPPLEKLFF. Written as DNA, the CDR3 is TGTGCCAGCAGCCAAGTTCCCCCTCTTGAAAAACTGTTTTTT.

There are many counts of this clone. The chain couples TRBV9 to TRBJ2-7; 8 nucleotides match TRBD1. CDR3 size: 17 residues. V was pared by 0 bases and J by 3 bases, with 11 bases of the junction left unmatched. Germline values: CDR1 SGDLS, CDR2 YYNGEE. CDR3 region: CASSVAQQGEVDYEQYV. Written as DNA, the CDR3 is TGTGCCAGCAGCGTAGCCCAACAGGGGGAGGTCGACTACGAGCAGTACGTC.

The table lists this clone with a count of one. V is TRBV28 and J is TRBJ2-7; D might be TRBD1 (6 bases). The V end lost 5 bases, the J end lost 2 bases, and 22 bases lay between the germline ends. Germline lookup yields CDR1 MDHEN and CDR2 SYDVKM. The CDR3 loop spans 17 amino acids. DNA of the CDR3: TGTGCCAGCAGTCCGGAAATGGGGGACAAAAGGGCCTACGAGCAGTACGTC. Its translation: CASSPEMGDKRAYEQYV.

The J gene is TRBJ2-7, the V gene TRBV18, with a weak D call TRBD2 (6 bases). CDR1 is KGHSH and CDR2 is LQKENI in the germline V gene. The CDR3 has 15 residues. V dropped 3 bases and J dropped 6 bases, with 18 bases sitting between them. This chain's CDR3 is CASSPGGTHRGEQYF. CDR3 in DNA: TGTGCCAGCTCACCGGGGGGTACGCATAGGGGCGAGCAGTACTTC. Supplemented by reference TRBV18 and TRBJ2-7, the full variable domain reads NAGVMQNPRHLVRRRGQEARLRCSPMKGHSHVYWYRQLPEEGLKFMVYLQKENIIDESGMPKERFSAEFPKEGPSILRIQQVVRGDSAAYFCASSPGGTHRGEQYFGPGTRLTVT.

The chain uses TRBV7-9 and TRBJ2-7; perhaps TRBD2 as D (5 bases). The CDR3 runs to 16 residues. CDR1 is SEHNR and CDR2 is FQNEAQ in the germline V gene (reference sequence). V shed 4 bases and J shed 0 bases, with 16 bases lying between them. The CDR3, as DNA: TGTGCCAGCAGCTCGACCCGGGGTATGGGCTCCTACGAGCAGTACTTC. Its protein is CASSSTRGMGSYEQYF.

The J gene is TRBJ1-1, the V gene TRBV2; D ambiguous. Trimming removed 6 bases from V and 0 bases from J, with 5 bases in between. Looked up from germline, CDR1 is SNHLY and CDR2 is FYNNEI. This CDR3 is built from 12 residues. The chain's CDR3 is CASSPVNTEAFF. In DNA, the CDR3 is TGTGCCAGCAGCCCAGTGAACACTGAAGCTTTCTTT.

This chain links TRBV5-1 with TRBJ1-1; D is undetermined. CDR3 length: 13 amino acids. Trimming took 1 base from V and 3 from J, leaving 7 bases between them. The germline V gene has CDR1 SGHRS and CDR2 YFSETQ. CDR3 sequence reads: CASSLREYTEAFF. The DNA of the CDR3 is TGCGCCAGCAGCTTGCGGGAGTACACTGAAGCTTTCTTT.

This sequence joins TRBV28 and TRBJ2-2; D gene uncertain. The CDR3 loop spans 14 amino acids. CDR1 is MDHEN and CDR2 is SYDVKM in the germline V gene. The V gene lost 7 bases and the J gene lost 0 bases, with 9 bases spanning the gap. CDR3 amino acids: CASKRSPNTGELFF. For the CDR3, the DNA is TGTGCCAGCAAACGGAGTCCGAACACCGGGGAGCTGTTTTTT.

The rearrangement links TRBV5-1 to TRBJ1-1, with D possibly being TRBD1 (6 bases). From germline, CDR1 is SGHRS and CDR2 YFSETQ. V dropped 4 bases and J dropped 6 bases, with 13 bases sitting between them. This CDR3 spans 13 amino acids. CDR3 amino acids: CASSTRTGSEAFF. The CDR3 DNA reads TGCGCCAGCAGCACCCGTACAGGGTCTGAAGCTTTCTTT.

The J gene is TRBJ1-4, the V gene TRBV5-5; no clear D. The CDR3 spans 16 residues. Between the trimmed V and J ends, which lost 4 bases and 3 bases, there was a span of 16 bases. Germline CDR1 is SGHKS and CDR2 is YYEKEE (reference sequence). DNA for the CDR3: TGTGCCAGCAGCCGAGGGTTGGAGGGATCTAATGAAAAACTGTTTTTT. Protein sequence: CASSRGLEGSNEKLFF.

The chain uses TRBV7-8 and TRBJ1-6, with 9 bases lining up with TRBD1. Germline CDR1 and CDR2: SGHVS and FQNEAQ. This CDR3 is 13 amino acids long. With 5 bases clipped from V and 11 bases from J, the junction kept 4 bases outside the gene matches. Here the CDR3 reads CASSQRTGAPLHF. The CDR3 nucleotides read TGTGCCAGCAGCCAACGGACAGGGGCACCCCTCCACTTT.

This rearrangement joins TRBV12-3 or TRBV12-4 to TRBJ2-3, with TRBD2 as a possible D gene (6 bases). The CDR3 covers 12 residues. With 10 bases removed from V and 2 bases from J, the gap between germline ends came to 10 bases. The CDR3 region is CATQGLTDTQYF. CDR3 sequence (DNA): TGTGCCACCCAGGGACTCACAGATACGCAGTATTTT.

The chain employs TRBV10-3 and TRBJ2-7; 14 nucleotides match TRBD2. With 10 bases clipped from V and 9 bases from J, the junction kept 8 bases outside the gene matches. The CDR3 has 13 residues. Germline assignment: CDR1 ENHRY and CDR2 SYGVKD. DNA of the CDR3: TGTGCCACCAAAGGGACTAGCGGGGGCTTGCAGTACGTC. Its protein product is CATKGTSGGLQYV.

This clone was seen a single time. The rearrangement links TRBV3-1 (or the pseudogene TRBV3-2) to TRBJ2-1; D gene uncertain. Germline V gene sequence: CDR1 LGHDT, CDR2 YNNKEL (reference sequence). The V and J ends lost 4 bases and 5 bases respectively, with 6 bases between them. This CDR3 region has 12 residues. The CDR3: CASSRSNNEQFF. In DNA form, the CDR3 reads TGTGCCAGCAGCCGTTCTAACAATGAGCAGTTCTTC.

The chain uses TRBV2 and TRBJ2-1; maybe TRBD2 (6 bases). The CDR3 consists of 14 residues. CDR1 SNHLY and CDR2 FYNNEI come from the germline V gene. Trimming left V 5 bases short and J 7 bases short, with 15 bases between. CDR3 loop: CASSRLTSVNEQFF. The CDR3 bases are TGTGCCAGCAGTCGTCTGACTAGTGTGAATGAGCAGTTCTTC.

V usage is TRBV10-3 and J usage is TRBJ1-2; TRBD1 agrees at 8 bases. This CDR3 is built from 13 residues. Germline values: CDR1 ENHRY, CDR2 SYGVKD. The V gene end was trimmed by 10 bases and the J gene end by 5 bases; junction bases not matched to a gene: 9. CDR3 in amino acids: CATQTGDRYGYTF. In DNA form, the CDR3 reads TGTGCCACCCAGACAGGGGATCGGTATGGCTACACCTTC.

CDR3 coding DNA: TGTGCCAGCAGGTTATCCCACAGGGGGTCCGAAGCTTTCTTT. Its protein product is CASRLSHRGSEAFF. The chain carries TRBV11-2 and TRBJ1-1; 8 bases are a match to TRBD1. Germline assignment: CDR1 SGHAT and CDR2 FQNNGV. The CDR3 sequence is 14 residues long. Germline trimming cut 6 bases from V and 8 bases from J; bases unmatched to any gene: 11.

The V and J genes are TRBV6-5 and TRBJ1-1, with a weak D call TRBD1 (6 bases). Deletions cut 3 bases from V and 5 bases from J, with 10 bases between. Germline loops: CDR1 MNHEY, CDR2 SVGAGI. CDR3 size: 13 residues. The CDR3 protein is CASSYSGVTEAFF. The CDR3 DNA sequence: TGTGCCAGCAGTTATTCAGGGGTTACTGAAGCTTTCTTT.

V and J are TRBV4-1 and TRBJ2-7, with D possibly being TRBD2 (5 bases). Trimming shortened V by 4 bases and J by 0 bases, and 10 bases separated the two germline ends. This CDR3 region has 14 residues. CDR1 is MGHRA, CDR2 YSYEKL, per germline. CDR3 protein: CASSPWAGSYEQYF. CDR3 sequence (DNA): TGCGCCAGCAGCCCGTGGGCGGGCTCCTACGAGCAGTACTTC.

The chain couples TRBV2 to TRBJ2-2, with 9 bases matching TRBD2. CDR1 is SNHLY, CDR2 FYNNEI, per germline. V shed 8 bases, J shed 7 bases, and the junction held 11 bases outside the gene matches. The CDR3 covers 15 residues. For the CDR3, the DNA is TGTGCCAGCCACCCTGGCGGGGGGGCCGGCGGGGAGCTGTTTTTT. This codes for CASHPGGGAGGELFF.

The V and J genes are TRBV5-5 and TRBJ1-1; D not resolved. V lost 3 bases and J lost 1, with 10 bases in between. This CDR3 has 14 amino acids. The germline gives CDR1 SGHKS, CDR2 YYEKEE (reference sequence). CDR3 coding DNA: TGTGCCAGCAGCTATCGGCTAGGGAACACTGAAGCTTTCTTT. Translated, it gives CASSYRLGNTEAFF.

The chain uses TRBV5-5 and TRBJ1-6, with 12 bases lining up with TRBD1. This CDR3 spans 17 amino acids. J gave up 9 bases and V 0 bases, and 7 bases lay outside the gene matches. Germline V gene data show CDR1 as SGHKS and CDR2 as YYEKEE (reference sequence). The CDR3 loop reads CASSLDRDRGRGSPLHF. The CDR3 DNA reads TGTGCCAGCAGCTTGGACAGGGACAGGGGGCGCGGTTCACCCCTCCACTTT.

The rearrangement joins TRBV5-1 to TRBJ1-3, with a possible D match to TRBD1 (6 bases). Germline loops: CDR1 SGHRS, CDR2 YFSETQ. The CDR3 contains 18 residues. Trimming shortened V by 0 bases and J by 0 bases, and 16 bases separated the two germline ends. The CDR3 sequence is CASSLGPQGSGSGNTIYF. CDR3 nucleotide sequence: TGCGCCAGCAGCTTGGGCCCCCAGGGGTCCGGCTCTGGAAACACCATATATTTT.

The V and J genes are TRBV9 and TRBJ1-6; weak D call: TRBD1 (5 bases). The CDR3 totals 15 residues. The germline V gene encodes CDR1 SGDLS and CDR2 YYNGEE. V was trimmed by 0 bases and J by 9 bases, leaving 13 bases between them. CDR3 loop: CASSVGGEGGSPLHF. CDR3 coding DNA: TGTGCCAGCAGCGTAGGGGGGGAAGGAGGTTCACCCCTCCACTTT.